Following are 21 T cell receptor beta chains from one sample sequenced in a study of T cells in localized non-small cell lung cancer. Profiled with immunoSEQ multiplex PCR; TCRdb holds only in-frame clones, not every one. The sample includes around 1,700 clones, around a third of them seen just once. The sequences come from normal lung tissue next to the tumor, collected before any cancer treatment. The source of these receptors is a woman aged 40 to 75 with stage II lung adenocarcinoma.

The chain joins TRBV6-8 to TRBJ2-3, with D possibly matching TRBD2 (6 bases). The CDR3 sequence is 12 residues long. V was shortened by 11 bases and J by 0 bases, with 9 bases between the two germline ends. Germline loops: CDR1 MNHGY, CDR2 SAAAGT. CDR3 coding DNA: TGTGCCGCCGGGACTAGCACAGATACGCAGTATTTT. The encoded protein is CAAGTSTDTQYF.

This clone came up a few times. The chain combines TRBV2 with TRBJ2-5; D unresolved. V shed 5 bases and J shed 5 bases, with 15 bases lying between them. The CDR3 is made up of 14 amino acids. Germline assignment: CDR1 SNHLY and CDR2 FYNNEI. The chain's CDR3 is CASSSTQARETQYF. The CDR3 nucleotides read TGTGCCAGCAGTTCGACTCAAGCGAGGGAGACCCAGTACTTC.

The chain recombines TRBV18 with TRBJ2-1, with 11 bases that match TRBD2. Germline loops: CDR1 KGHSH, CDR2 LQKENI. The junction had 7 bases not matched to a gene; V was cut back by 0 bases and J by 6 bases. The CDR3 consists of 17 residues. The CDR3 DNA reads TGTGCCAGCTCACCACCGGTGGTAGCGGGGGGGCTCAATGAGCAGTTCTTC. It encodes CASSPPVVAGGLNEQFF.

This clone qualifies as medium-sized (0.01 to 0.1%). V gene TRBV6-1 combines with J gene TRBJ1-5; 7 nucleotides line up with TRBD1. The CDR3 is made up of 16 amino acids. Germline CDR1 and CDR2: MNHNS and SASEGT. V shed 1 base, J shed 2 bases, and the junction held 5 bases outside the gene matches. The CDR3 reads CASSEEGGAGNQPQHF. Written as DNA, the CDR3 is TGTGCCAGCAGTGAAGAAGGGGGCGCGGGCAATCAGCCCCAGCATTTT.

V gene TRBV19 combines with J gene TRBJ1-3, with D uncertain. CDR1 and CDR2 from the germline V gene are LNHDA and SQIVND (reference sequence). V shed 6 bases and J shed 0 bases, with 9 bases lying between them. The CDR3 runs to 14 residues. In nucleotides, the CDR3 is TGTGCCAGTAGCCCACTATACTCTGGAAACACCATATATTTT. Translated: CASSPLYSGNTIYF.

The chain couples TRBV18 to TRBJ1-6; 7 bases map to TRBD1. The CDR3 runs to 15 residues. From germline, CDR1 is KGHSH and CDR2 LQKENI. The ends lost 5 bases at V and 4 bases at J; junction bases unmatched: 5. CDR3 loop: CASSEDRLYNSPLHF. The CDR3, as DNA: TGTGCCAGCTCAGAGGACAGGCTTTATAATTCACCCCTCCACTTT.

This clone was found a few times. The rearrangement uses TRBV11-3 and TRBJ2-1, with 7 bases fitting TRBD2. V lost 2 bases to trimming and J lost 4 bases; unmatched junction nucleotides: 8. This CDR3 contains 16 residues. CDR1 and CDR2 from the germline V gene are SGHNT and YENEEA. In DNA form, the CDR3 reads TGTGCCAGCAGCTTAACCAGGGAAGCGGGGTACAATGAGCAGTTCTTC. Residues: CASSLTREAGYNEQFF.

The rearrangement links TRBV28 to TRBJ1-5; no clear D. Deletions cut 5 bases from V and 10 bases from J, with 18 bases between. This CDR3 has 14 amino acids. Germline CDR1 and CDR2: MDHEN and SYDVKM. CDR3 loop: CASSGWTGRPPQHF. The CDR3 DNA sequence: TGTGCCAGCAGTGGGTGGACGGGCCGACCACCCCAGCATTTT. Based on the CDR3 plus reference TRBV28 and TRBJ1-5, the full variable domain is DVKVTQSSRYLVKRTGEKVFLECVQDMDHENMFWYRQDPGLGLRLIYFSYDVKMKEKGDIPEGYSVSREKKERFSLILESASTNQTSMYLCASSGWTGRPPQHFGDGTRLSIL.

In this sample, this clone turned up a few times. The V call is TRBV6-8, the J call TRBJ2-3; 8 bases fit TRBD1. This CDR3 has 14 residues. Germline V gene lookup returns CDR1 MNHGY and CDR2 SAAAGT. V lost 6 bases, J lost 1 base, and 3 bases stayed unmatched. The CDR3 protein is CASRGGQGTDTQYF. CDR3 bases: TGTGCCAGCAGGGGGGGACAGGGCACAGATACGCAGTATTTT.

V gene TRBV9 combines with J gene TRBJ2-2; 7 bases map to TRBD2. CDR1 is SGDLS, CDR2 YYNGEE, per germline. The CDR3 consists of 14 residues. V dropped 4 bases and J dropped 5; count of bases not matched to a gene: 5. CDR3 bases: TGTGCCAGCAGCCCTCAACTAGCGACCGGGGAGCTGTTTTTT. Its translation is CASSPQLATGELFF.

Here the CDR3 DNA reads TGCGCCAGCAGCCAGAACAGGGGTTCTAGCACTGAAGCTTTCTTT. This sequence encodes CASSQNRGSSTEAFF. This rearrangement joins TRBV23-1 to TRBJ1-1; TRBD1 agrees at 7 bases. TRBV23-1 is noted as an ORF with a role that remains uncertain. The CDR3 consists of 15 residues. Germline trimming cut 6 bases from V and 4 bases from J; bases unmatched to any gene: 11.

The V gene is TRBV28, the J gene TRBJ2-1; tentatively, D is TRBD1 (6 bases). The CDR3 totals 15 residues. The V gene lost 6 bases and the J gene lost 5 bases, with 17 bases spanning the gap. CDR1 and CDR2 (germline): MDHEN, SYDVKM. Written as DNA, the CDR3 is TGTGCCAGCAGACTCCCGGGACACTGGAACAATGAGCAGTTCTTC. Translated: CASRLPGHWNNEQFF.

V and J are TRBV30 and TRBJ1-5; 8 bases are a match to TRBD1. This CDR3 is built from 13 residues. The germline CDR1 and CDR2 sequences are GTSNPN and SVGIG (reference sequence). The J segment lost 6 bases and the V segment lost 5 bases, leaving 6 bases of the junction unmatched. The CDR3 DNA reads as TGTGCCTGGGGACAGGGATCGAGTCAGCCCCAGCATTTT. This encodes CAWGQGSSQPQHF.

The chain recombines TRBV29-1 with TRBJ2-3; TRBD1 aligns across 7 bases. The germline CDR1 and CDR2 sequences are SQVTM and ANQGSEA. The CDR3 length is 15 residues. The V gene end was trimmed by 7 bases and the J gene end by 0 bases; junction bases not matched to a gene: 10. The CDR3 reads CSAATGAHSTDTQYF. The CDR3 DNA sequence: TGCAGCGCGGCAACAGGGGCTCACAGCACAGATACGCAGTATTTT.

J is TRBJ1-3 and V is TRBV6-8, with D possibly being TRBD1 (6 bases). Germline V gene lookup returns CDR1 MNHGY and CDR2 SAAAGT. The ends were cut back, 6 bases at V and 1 base at J, with 10 bases in the middle. The CDR3 spans 14 residues. The CDR3 sequence is CASSGGGSGNTIYF. The CDR3 region has the DNA TGTGCCAGCAGCGGAGGGGGATCTGGAAACACCATATATTTT.

V usage is TRBV18 and J usage is TRBJ1-2; no clear D gene. V lost 0 bases and J lost 1, with 0 bases in between. This CDR3 region has 12 residues. CDR1 is KGHSH and CDR2 is LQKENI in the germline V gene. The CDR3 nucleotides read TGTGCCAGCTCACCACCTAACTATGGCTACACCTTC. Translation: CASSPPNYGYTF.

This clone was seen only once. The chain carries TRBV28 and TRBJ1-1, with D possibly being TRBD1 (6 bases). From germline, CDR1 is MDHEN and CDR2 SYDVKM. V gave up 8 bases and J gave up 5 bases, with 18 bases separating them. The CDR3 has 14 amino acids. This CDR3 is CASSRRGSVTEAFF. CDR3 bases: TGTGCCAGCTCAAGGAGGGGGTCTGTAACTGAAGCTTTCTTT.

V and J are TRBV19 and TRBJ1-5; unclear D gene. The ends were cut back, 7 bases at V and 1 base at J, with 5 bases in the middle. Germline V gene lookup returns CDR1 LNHDA and CDR2 SQIVND (reference sequence). CDR3 length: 12 amino acids. CDR3 residues: CASKVSNQPQHF. The CDR3 DNA sequence: TGTGCCAGTAAGGTCAGCAATCAGCCCCAGCATTTT.

This clone was detected a few times. The rearrangement uses TRBV6-8 and TRBJ2-1; 9 positions match TRBD1. The CDR3 loop spans 15 amino acids. Germline V gene lookup returns CDR1 MNHGY and CDR2 SAAAGT. Trimming removed 5 bases from V and 3 bases from J; junction bases left unmatched: 5. This CDR3 reads CASSLRTGDYNEQFF. Here the CDR3 DNA reads TGTGCCAGCAGTCTTCGGACAGGGGACTACAATGAGCAGTTCTTC.

The CDR3 loop is CASSPPTSRDIQYF. CDR3 nucleotides: TGTGCCAGCTCACCACCTACTAGCCGGGACATTCAGTACTTC. This rearrangement joins TRBV18 to TRBJ2-4; D may be TRBD2 (6 bases). Germline CDR1 is KGHSH and CDR2 is LQKENI. V shed 0 bases and J shed 8 bases, with 11 bases lying between them. The CDR3 extends over 14 amino acids.

This clone was recorded a few times. The chain joins TRBV6-8 to TRBJ1-1; 7 bases are a match to TRBD1. Germline values: CDR1 MNHGY, CDR2 SAAAGT. The CDR3 has 12 amino acids. V dropped 6 bases and J dropped 7; count of bases not matched to a gene: 5. The CDR3 reads CASRGTVIEAFF. The DNA of the CDR3 is TGTGCCAGCAGGGGGACAGTAATTGAAGCTTTCTTT.